The table lists the clone carrying this T cell receptor (beta chain) with many counts. Its antigen is currently unknown. This record comes from a study of T cells after posttransplantation cyclophosphamide. Broader study findings: Recipient CMV seropositivity and CMV reactivation strongly tracked TRB clonality. Blood and skin or GI T cell repertoires showed limited TRB overlap.

Per the germline V gene, CDR1 is SGHRS and CDR2 is YFSETQ. The CDR3 is made up of 13 amino acids. V was cut by 4 bases and J by 10 bases, with 15 bases left in between. The related graft donor's blood sample was taken on the day of bone marrow donation. Assay used: immunoSEQ multiplex PCR; TCRdb lists only in-frame clones, some missing. The profile covers about 24,000 clones, none occurring a single time. Sequenced: PBMCs. The receptor comes from a woman aged 50 to 60 in good health, CMV-negative, and a related stem cell transplant donor. The V gene is TRBV5-1, the J gene TRBJ2-1; no clear D. CDR3 protein: CASSVLPMREQFF. As DNA, the CDR3 is TGCGCCAGCAGCGTTCTCCCTATGAGGGAGCAGTTCTTC.